The clone carrying this T cell receptor (beta chain) was seen just once. What it recognizes is unknown. CDR3 length: 15 amino acids. Germline values: CDR1 SGHRS, CDR2 YFSETQ. With V trimmed by 4 bases and J by 9 bases, 13 bases remained unmatched. Clones were read by immunoSEQ multiplex PCR, and TCRdb kept only the in-frame ones, dropping some. The table records over 70,000 clones, about 86% of them present only once. This sample was included in a study of T cell responses to AZD1222 COVID-19 vaccine. Study results and limitations: Vaccination with two AZD1222 doses was followed by a rise in Spike-specific TCR breadth and depth. Donors in the cohort were predominantly white British and more often female, and clonal diversity was possibly underestimated. There were repertoire samples only from the period after the peak T cell response.

The TCR comes from an adult in good health. The sample in question was peripheral blood, obtained on day 0 of MenACWY control vaccination. The chain has TRBV5-1 and TRBJ2-7; 10 nucleotides align to TRBD1. CDR3: CASSASGTGVYMQYF. The CDR3 bases are TGCGCCAGCAGCGCGTCCGGGACAGGGGTCTATATGCAGTACTTC.